These T cell receptor beta chains were read from a single sample in a study of CD8 T cells in ankylosing spondylitis. TCRdb used MiXCR to reprocess the 5' RACE reads, holding one entry per CDR3 protein. The sample has about 800,000 distinct CDR3 sequences; 10% to 15% are singletons. Input material: blood, either unsorted or a sorted T cell fraction (not recorded which). The source of these receptors is a male donor with ankylosing spondylitis. The CDR3 runs from the conserved cysteine through the conserved F or W. Rows give clone size only sometimes, using once, few, many, or a class for an expanded clone.

few | TRBJ1-2 | TRBV9 | CASSARRDRAGYTF
few | TRBJ2-2 | TRBV5-1 | CASSLPRTGDGELFF
- | TRBJ2-7 | TRBV6-5 | CASSYSGDSYEQYF
- | TRBJ1-1 | TRBV7-2 | CASNVGAYTEAFF
many | TRBJ2-1 | TRBV5-1 | CASSLVVAGDREQFF
- | TRBJ2-2 | TRBV15 | CATSRDLLTNSGELFF
many | TRBJ2-5 | TRBV11-2 | CASSPGQFQETQYF
many | TRBJ2-5 | TRBV5-1 | CASSFRGWETQYF
- | TRBJ2-1 | TRBV28 | CASSLDRGRYEQFF
many | TRBJ1-2 | TRBV7-6 | CASSLVPPEGYTF
- | TRBJ2-5 | TRBV11-2 | CASSQVRGVRRETQYF
- | TRBJ2-1 | TRBV9 | CASSGISGNNEQFF
many | TRBJ2-7 | TRBV29-1 | CSVGQGGSGREQYF
few | TRBJ1-2 | TRBV10-3 | CAISELLRGGNYGYTF
few | TRBJ2-5 | TRBV20-1 | CSAAGRGYQETQYF
few | TRBJ2-1 | TRBV9 | CASSGGQGSNEQFF
many | TRBJ2-1 | TRBV28 | CASSLEGLAGNEQFF
- | TRBJ2-1 | TRBV18 | CASSPNPRGLLAGYNEQFF
- | TRBJ2-2 | TRBV18 | CASSAPGLVIIGELFF
- | TRBJ2-7 | TRBV5-1 | CASSPEDFWWGYEQYF
- | TRBJ1-2 | TRBV6-4 | CASSDGPGYGYTF
- | TRBJ2-7 | TRBV20-1 | CSAKPNRGGTYEQYF
few | TRBJ2-7 | TRBV5-6 | CASSGKTGPSYEQYF
- | TRBJ2-2 | TRBV10-3 | CAIAGSGELFF
few | TRBJ1-2 | TRBV12-3/TRBV12-4 | CASGGIGGYTF
few | TRBJ2-2 | TRBV4-2 | CASSQAGPSYTGELFF
few | TRBJ2-5 | TRBV7-2 | CASTRFETQYF
- | TRBJ1-4 | TRBV7-2 | CASSRRGFTNEKLFF
few | TRBJ2-7 | TRBV7-9 | CASSLLTAYEQYF
- | TRBJ2-1 | TRBV20-1 | CSARSSFYNEQFF
- | TRBJ2-2 | TRBV5-1 | CASSPLKEAPPNTGELFF
- | TRBJ1-2 | TRBV6-4 | CASRDTGSMDGYTF
- | TRBJ2-7 | TRBV6-1 | CASGGGPSSYEQYF
few | TRBJ1-3 | TRBV29-1 | CSVGQGARENTIYF
- | TRBJ2-7 | TRBV20-1 | CSARGGGSSYEQYF
many | TRBJ2-7 | TRBV2 | CASTRQAGYEQYF
many | TRBJ2-3 | TRBV5-1 | CASSFGDSSRADTQYF
many | TRBJ2-7 | TRBV7-2 | CASRPSGRDLDEQYF
- | TRBJ2-5 | TRBV28 | CASSPPPWGLGTQYF
- | TRBJ2-5 | TRBV28 | CASSLRGRPEETQYF
- | TRBJ1-6 | TRBV28 | CASSPGGLDNSPLHF
- | TRBJ2-3 | TRBV20-1 | CSARGQGFYFGDTQYF